Below, 22 T cell receptor beta chains from the same sample are listed, as sequenced in a study of read filtering for tumor transcriptome and immune sequencing. From approximately 430 ng of RNA, a library with molecular barcoded alpha/delta and beta/gamma adaptors was made. Each CDR3 protein gets one entry after TCRdb re-called the reads with MiXCR. This table has over 80,000 distinct CDR3 sequences, roughly an eighth appearing once. Material: a population of CD138-negative cells sorted from bone marrow. Receptors originate from a donor at least 40 years old with multiple myeloma.

This clonotype was counted ten times or more. This chain links TRBV5-1 with TRBJ1-1, with a weak D call TRBD1 (6 bases). CDR3 length equals 17 residues. Looked up from germline, CDR1 is SGHRS and CDR2 is YFSETQ. V lost 2 bases and J lost 0, with 17 bases in between. As DNA, the CDR3 is TGCGCCAGCAGCTTCCAGGGGAGTGGCGTCATGAACACTGAAGCTTTCTTT. The encoded protein is CASSFQGSGVMNTEAFF.

This clonotype was detected many times. The genes are TRBV20-1 and TRBJ2-1, with unresolved D. CDR1 DFQATT and CDR2 SNEGSKA come from the germline V gene (reference sequence). Trimming left V 1 base short and J 7 bases short, with 5 bases between. The CDR3 has 11 amino acids. CDR3: CSARVRNEQFF. In DNA form, the CDR3 reads TGCAGTGCTAGAGTGCGGAATGAGCAGTTCTTC.

This clonotype was observed a handful of times. A much larger clone is a single base away; this may be a read error. The chain carries TRBV5-1 and TRBJ2-5; D is possibly TRBD2 (5 bases). V was cut by 4 bases and J by 1 base, with 11 bases left in between. The germline V gene encodes CDR1 SGHRS and CDR2 YFSETQ. This CDR3 has 14 amino acids. CDR3 sequence (DNA): TGCGCCAGCAGCGTAAGGGAGACCCAAGAGACCCAGTACTTC. It translates to CASSVRETQETQYF. The full variable domain, with the rest looked up from reference TRBV5-1 and TRBJ2-5, is KAGVTQTPRYLIKTRGQQVTLSCSPISGHRSVSWYQQTPGQGLQFLFEYFSETQRNKGNFPGRFSGRQFSNSRSEMNVSTLELGDSALYLCASSVRETQETQYFGPGTRLLVL.

Note on this clonotype: A much larger clonotype is one base distant, so this may be a read error. The chain joins TRBV30 to TRBJ2-1; 9 nucleotides agree with TRBD2. The CDR3 has 14 residues. Germline V gives CDR1 GTSNPN, CDR2 SVGIG (reference sequence). The CDR3 reads CAWRTRGLAYERFF. The CDR3 region has the DNA TGTGCCTGGAGGACCCGGGGACTAGCTTATGAGCGGTTCTTC.

This clonotype has at least ten counts. The chain carries TRBV28 and TRBJ1-1; no firm D call. Trimming took 5 bases from V and 11 from J, leaving 18 bases between them. Germline assignment: CDR1 MDHEN and CDR2 SYDVKM. The CDR3 is 13 residues long. The CDR3 DNA is TGTGCCAGCAGTCTCCCAGCTTACGTAGAGGCTTTCTTT. Its protein is CASSLPAYVEAFF.

This clonotype was seen at least ten times. This may be a read error, as it is one base from a much larger clone. The gene calls are TRBV28 and TRBJ2-1; TRBD1 aligns across 8 bases. This CDR3 is built from 15 residues. Looked up from germline, CDR1 is MDHEN and CDR2 is SYDVKM. The junction had 0 bases not matched to a gene; V was cut back by 2 bases and J by 0 bases. The CDR3 region has the DNA TGTGCCAGCAGTTTACAGGGGGCCTCCTACAATGAGCAGTTCTTC. It codes for CASSLQGASYNEQFF.

The table lists this clonotype with many counts. The rearrangement joins TRBV25-1 to TRBJ2-7; possibly TRBD2 for D (5 bases). This CDR3 comprises 13 residues. V was trimmed by 7 bases and J by 2 bases, leaving 12 bases between them. Looked up from germline, CDR1 is MGHDK and CDR2 is SYGVNS. Here the CDR3 reads CASTGIGAYEQYF. The CDR3 DNA is TGTGCCAGCACCGGGATCGGGGCCTACGAGCAGTACTTC.

This clonotype was found many times. The V and J genes are TRBV20-1 and TRBJ1-1; the D is unclear. This CDR3 contains 17 residues. Between the trimmed V and J ends, which lost 1 base and 0 bases, there was a span of 18 bases. Germline CDR1 is DFQATT and CDR2 is SNEGSKA (reference sequence). The CDR3 spells CSARVTGPLVMNTEAFF. The DNA of the CDR3 is TGCAGTGCTAGAGTAACCGGACCCCTAGTTATGAACACTGAAGCTTTCTTT.

There are many counts of this clonotype. The chain combines TRBV12-3 or TRBV12-4 with TRBJ2-1; 11 bases match TRBD2. The CDR3 is made up of 15 amino acids. V lost 4 bases to trimming and J lost 4 bases; unmatched junction nucleotides: 3. The CDR3 nucleotides read TGTGCCAGCAGTTCGGGACTAGCGGTTTACAATGAGCAGTTCTTC. Its translation is CASSSGLAVYNEQFF.

This clonotype was observed many times. The rearrangement joins TRBV2 to TRBJ2-1, with 7 bases lining up with TRBD2. The J segment lost 9 bases and the V segment lost 6 bases, leaving 8 bases of the junction unmatched. The CDR3 is 13 residues long. Germline assignment: CDR1 SNHLY and CDR2 FYNNEI. This CDR3 is CASRPWGGGEQFF. The CDR3 DNA reads as TGTGCCAGCAGGCCCTGGGGGGGGGGTGAGCAGTTCTTC. The whole variable domain, filled in from reference TRBV2 and TRBJ2-1, reads EPEVTQTPSHQVTQMGQEVILRCVPISNHLYFYWYRQILGQKVEFLVSFYNNEISEKSEIFDDQFSVERPDGSNFTLKIRSTKLEDSAMYFCASRPWGGGEQFFGPGTRLTVL.

This clonotype was detected many times. This sequence joins TRBV28 and TRBJ1-1; no definite D call. CDR1 is MDHEN and CDR2 is SYDVKM in the germline V gene. V lost 5 bases and J lost 5, with 9 bases in between. CDR3 length: 12 residues. The CDR3 bases are TGTGCCAGCAGTGTCTGGAGGACTGAAGCTTTCTTT. Translated, it gives CASSVWRTEAFF.

This clonotype was observed many times. The V gene is TRBV5-1, the J gene TRBJ1-5; D is uncertain. Deletions cut 0 bases from V and 4 bases from J, with 8 bases between. Germline V gene lookup returns CDR1 SGHRS and CDR2 YFSETQ. CDR3 length: 14 amino acids. Here the CDR3 DNA reads TGCGCCAGCAGCTTGGACCCGGGGAATCAGCCCCAGCATTTT. Protein: CASSLDPGNQPQHF.

CDR3 residues: CAWSRFRPDEQFF. As DNA, the CDR3 is TGTGCCTGGAGTCGCTTTAGGCCGGATGAGCAGTTCTTC. The rearrangement links TRBV30 to TRBJ2-1, with no clear D. The CDR3 has 13 residues. Trimming left V 2 bases short and J 8 bases short, with 13 bases between. Germline V CDR1 and CDR2: GTSNPN, SVGIG (reference sequence).

Notes on this clonotype: This may arise from a read error, as a much more abundant clone is one base away. The rearrangement uses TRBV5-1 and TRBJ1-1, with a tentative D call TRBD1 (5 bases). The germline gives CDR1 SGHRS, CDR2 YFSETQ. CDR3 length: 14 amino acids. CDR3 sequence: CASSLGQSQSEALF. CDR3 bases: TGCGCCAGCAGCTTGGGACAGAGCCAATCTGAAGCTCTCTTT.

This clonotype was seen ten or more times. The gene calls are TRBV20-1 and TRBJ2-1; D might be TRBD1 (5 bases). The germline V and J ends were trimmed by 0 bases and 6 bases, with 12 bases remaining between them. This CDR3 has 14 residues. Germline lookup yields CDR1 DFQATT and CDR2 SNEGSKA (reference sequence). The CDR3 sequence: CSARDLVGANEQFF. CDR3 DNA sequence: TGCAGTGCTAGAGATTTAGTAGGGGCCAATGAGCAGTTCTTC.

This sequence joins TRBV14 and TRBJ1-4; D might be TRBD1 (5 bases). The V gene lost 0 bases and the J gene lost 10 bases, with 9 bases spanning the gap. Germline CDR1 and CDR2: SGHDN and FVKESK. The CDR3 contains 13 residues. The CDR3 here is CASSQDWGGKLFF. In DNA, the CDR3 is TGTGCCAGCAGCCAAGATTGGGGCGGAAAACTGTTTTTT.

Points on this clonotype: This may come from a read error, since a much larger clone is one base off. V usage is TRBV6-6 and J usage is TRBJ1-1; possible D gene TRBD1, 5 bases. The germline gives CDR1 MNHNY, CDR2 SVGAGI (reference sequence). This CDR3 comprises 16 residues. CDR3 sequence: CASSYSIGQQNAEAFF. For the CDR3, the DNA is TGTGCCAGCAGTTACTCGATAGGACAACAGAACGCTGAAGCTTTCTTT.

This clonotype was observed at least ten times. The rearrangement links TRBV6-1 to TRBJ2-1, with 7 bases that match TRBD2. The junction had 18 bases not matched to a gene; V was cut back by 8 bases and J by 5 bases. There are 17 residues in the CDR3. Germline CDR1 and CDR2: MNHNS and SASEGT. CDR3 in DNA: TGTGCCAGCCATGCTCGGGGGGAGGCCCCTACGGACAATGAGCAGTTCTTC. Its translation is CASHARGEAPTDNEQFF.

The table lists this clonotype with many counts. The rearrangement uses TRBV3-1 and TRBJ2-7; 13 nucleotides align to TRBD2. Germline CDR1 and CDR2: LGHDT and YNNKEL (reference sequence). CDR3 length equals 16 residues. V lost 2 bases and J lost 3; bases outside the gene matches: 4. In nucleotides, the CDR3 is TGTGCCAGCAGCCAATACGGGACTAGCGGGAACTACGAGCAGTACTTC. As protein: CASSQYGTSGNYEQYF.

This clonotype came up many times. The V and J genes are TRBV30 and TRBJ1-1; perhaps TRBD1 as D (5 bases). Between the trimmed V and J ends, which lost 3 bases and 11 bases, there was a span of 25 bases. The CDR3 runs to 15 residues. CDR1 GTSNPN and CDR2 SVGIG come from the germline V gene (reference sequence). The CDR3 DNA is TGTGCCTGGAGCCAATCACAGGTCTATAATCTAAGGGCTTTCTTT. Protein product: CAWSQSQVYNLRAFF. The full variable domain, with the rest looked up from reference TRBV30 and TRBJ1-1, is SQTIHQWPATLVQPVGSPLSLECTVEGTSNPNLYWYRQAAGRGLQLLFYSVGIGQISSEVPQNLSASRPQDRQFILSSKKLLLSDSGFYLCAWSQSQVYNLRAFFGQGTRLTVV.

This clonotype was observed many times. The chain has TRBV27 and TRBJ2-1, with D perhaps matching TRBD2 (5 bases). CDR1 MNHEY and CDR2 SMNVEV come from the germline V gene (reference sequence). The CDR3 has 20 residues. Trimming stripped 0 bases from V and 2 bases from J, with 23 bases between. The chain's CDR3 is CASSLSGVWAAGPTYNEQFF. Written as DNA, the CDR3 is TGTGCCAGCAGTTTATCCGGCGTGTGGGCGGCGGGCCCAACCTACAATGAGCAGTTCTTC.

Remarks on this clonotype: This likely traces to a read error, being one base from a far larger clone. The V call is TRBV6-5, the J call TRBJ2-1; 9 positions agree with TRBD2. Trimming took 2 bases from V and 6 from J; bases not matched to a gene: 20. The length of the CDR3 is 20 residues. Germline V gene data show CDR1 as MNHEY and CDR2 as SVGAGI. The CDR3 bases are TGTGCCAGCAGTTACAAACATTGGAGTAGCGGGAGCTCGGCCTGCAATGAGCAGTTCTTC. This codes for CASSYKHWSSGSSACNEQFF.